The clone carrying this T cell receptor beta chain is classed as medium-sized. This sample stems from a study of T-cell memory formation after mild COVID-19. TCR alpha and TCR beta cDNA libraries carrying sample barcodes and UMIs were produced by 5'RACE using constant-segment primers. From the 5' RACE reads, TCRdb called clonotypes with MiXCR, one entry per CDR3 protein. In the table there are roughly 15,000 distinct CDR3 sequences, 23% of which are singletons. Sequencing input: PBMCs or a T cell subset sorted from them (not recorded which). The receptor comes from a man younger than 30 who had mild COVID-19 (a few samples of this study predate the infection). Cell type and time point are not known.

Written as DNA, the CDR3 is TGTGCCAGCAGCTTTCTTTTCAATGAGCAGTTCTTC. This gives the protein CASSFLFNEQFF. V is TRBV7-3 and J is TRBJ2-1; D is unclear. V was shortened by 3 bases and J by 6 bases, with 6 bases between the two germline ends. The CDR3 has 12 residues. Per germline, CDR1 SGHTA and CDR2 FQGTGA.